This passage covers 15 T cell receptor beta chains from one sample sequenced in a study of T cell repertoires in cytomegalovirus infection. One entry per CDR3 protein results from TCRdb running MiXCR on the reads. The sample carries 350,000 to 550,000 distinct CDR3 sequences, approximately 33% recorded once. The sequencing sample was made of PBMCs. These receptors all stem from a human donor in good health (CMV status not recorded). Some clones in this sample may be carry-over from other donors' samples.

V usage is TRBV15 and J usage is TRBJ2-1; D ambiguous. Germline V gene lookup returns CDR1 LNHNV and CDR2 YYDKDF (reference sequence). CDR3 length: 13 amino acids. V was clipped by 5 bases and J by 5 bases, with 10 bases between them. This CDR3 is CATSPSWHNEQFF. CDR3 bases: TGTGCCACCAGCCCTAGTTGGCACAATGAGCAGTTCTTC.

On this clonotype itself: The junction does not match germline at one end; this may be a read error. The chain combines TRBV6-2 or TRBV6-3 with TRBJ1-5, with D hard to call. The CDR3 has 14 residues. CDR1 is MNHEY, CDR2 SVGEGT, per germline. The CDR3 protein is CTSSGTVSNQPQHF. CDR3 in DNA: TGTACCAGCAGTGGCACCGTTAGCAATCAGCCCCAGCATTTT.

Ten or more counts support this clonotype. J is TRBJ1-3 and V is TRBV7-2, with TRBD1 as a possible D gene (5 bases). This CDR3 has 17 amino acids. Trimming removed 0 bases from V and 0 bases from J, with 12 bases in between. Germline V gene lookup returns CDR1 SGHTA and CDR2 FQGNSA. The CDR3 DNA reads TGTGCCAGCAGCTTAGCTAGGACACGAAGCTCTGGAAACACCATATATTTT. Amino acids: CASSLARTRSSGNTIYF.

This clonotype was seen ten or more times. This rearrangement joins TRBV7-2 to TRBJ1-1, with D possibly being TRBD1 (6 bases). Germline assignment: CDR1 SGHTA and CDR2 FQGNSA. This CDR3 is 13 amino acids long. V dropped 0 bases and J dropped 7 bases, with 9 bases sitting between them. DNA for the CDR3: TGTGCCAGCAGCTTAGCTCAGGGGATTGAAGCTTTCTTT. This gives the protein CASSLAQGIEAFF.

In its sample, this clonotype was seen once. The chain recombines TRBV3-1 with TRBJ1-1; D remains unclear. The CDR3 spans 14 residues. CDR1 is LGHDT, CDR2 YNNKEL, per germline (reference sequence). Deletions cut 2 bases from V and 1 base from J, with 8 bases between. The CDR3 DNA reads as TGTGCCAGCAGCCAATTAGGAGGGAACACTGAAGCTTTCTTT. Its translation is CASSQLGGNTEAFF.

This clonotype showed up just a few times. V and J are TRBV6-1 and TRBJ1-6, with D perhaps matching TRBD1 (5 bases). CDR3 length equals 15 residues. Germline lookup yields CDR1 MNHNS and CDR2 SASEGT. The V and J ends lost 2 bases and 7 bases respectively, with 12 bases between them. CDR3 sequence (DNA): TGTGCCAGCAGTGAAATGCAGGGTAGGAATTCACCCCTCCACTTT. Translation gives CASSEMQGRNSPLHF.

Ten or more counts support this clonotype. The chain couples TRBV27 to TRBJ2-1, with D possibly matching TRBD1 (6 bases). Germline lookup yields CDR1 MNHEY and CDR2 SMNVEV (reference sequence). Between the trimmed V and J ends, which lost 6 bases and 3 bases, there was a span of 15 bases. The CDR3 covers 15 residues. DNA of the CDR3: TGTGCCAGCAGCAAAACAGGGAGTATCTACAATGAGCAGTTCTTC. It codes for CASSKTGSIYNEQFF.

In this sample, this clonotype turned up many times. The chain recombines TRBV7-6 with TRBJ1-6, with a possible D match to TRBD1 (5 bases). The CDR3 has 15 residues. Deletions cut 5 bases from V and 6 bases from J, with 14 bases between. Germline CDR1 is SGHVS and CDR2 is FNYEAQ. The CDR3 is CASSPGRGFNSPLHF. CDR3 sequence (DNA): TGTGCCAGCAGCCCAGGCCGGGGGTTTAATTCACCCCTCCACTTT.

In its sample, this clonotype was seen a few times. This chain joins TRBV20-1 and TRBJ1-2; 9 bases are a match to TRBD1. Germline CDR1 reads DFQATT; CDR2 reads SNEGSKA (reference sequence). With V trimmed by 2 bases and J by 7 bases, 8 bases remained unmatched. CDR3 length: 14 residues. DNA of the CDR3: TGCAGTGCTAGACCCATACAGGGGGCTTCTGGCTACACCTTC. Translating it yields CSARPIQGASGYTF.

This chain links TRBV7-9 with TRBJ1-2; 8 positions match TRBD1. V shed 6 bases and J 7 bases; nucleotides not matched to a gene: 10. Germline CDR1 reads SEHNR; CDR2 reads FQNEAQ (reference sequence). The CDR3 consists of 14 residues. DNA for the CDR3: TGTGCCAGCAGATCCTCAGGGGGCTCGAGTGGCTACACCTTC. Protein product: CASRSSGGSSGYTF. Together with reference TRBV7-9 and TRBJ1-2, the CDR3 gives the full variable domain: DTGVSQNPRHKITKRGQNVTFRCDPISEHNRLYWYRQTLGQGPEFLTYFQNEAQLEKSRLLSDRFSAERPKGSFSTLEIQRTEQGDSAMYLCASRSSGGSSGYTFGSGTRLTVV.

CDR3 in amino acids: CASSLGVAGDHSGANVLTF. CDR3 bases: TGTGCCAGCAGCTTGGGAGTAGCGGGGGATCACTCTGGGGCCAACGTCCTGACTTTC. The chain couples TRBV5-5 to TRBJ2-6; 9 positions match TRBD2. With 0 bases clipped from V and 0 bases from J, the junction kept 7 bases outside the gene matches. Germline V gene lookup returns CDR1 SGHKS and CDR2 YYEKEE (reference sequence). The CDR3 extends over 19 amino acids.

In this sample, this clonotype turned up a few times. This chain joins TRBV19 and TRBJ2-1; tentatively, D is TRBD2 (6 bases). The CDR3 is 15 amino acids. Trimming took off 3 bases at V and 1 base at J, with 10 bases between the two ends. The germline gives CDR1 LNHDA, CDR2 SQIVND (reference sequence). Here the CDR3 reads CASSMDRGSYNEQFF. CDR3 sequence (DNA): TGTGCCAGTAGTATGGACCGGGGGTCCTACAATGAGCAGTTCTTC.

This clonotype showed up just a few times. The V gene is TRBV6-6, the J gene TRBJ2-5; 14 nucleotides match TRBD2. Germline CDR1 and CDR2: MNHNY and SVGAGI (reference sequence). J was trimmed by 2 bases and V by 5 bases; bases with no gene match: 4. This CDR3 region has 16 residues. For the CDR3, the DNA is TGTGCCAGCAGTCAGACTAGCGGGGGGGGGCAAGAGACCCAGTACTTC. This gives the protein CASSQTSGGGQETQYF.

This clonotype was recorded many times. The chain joins TRBV7-3 to TRBJ2-3; possible D gene TRBD1, 5 bases. The CDR3 is 13 residues long. CDR1 and CDR2 from the germline V gene are SGHTA and FQGTGA. Trimming removed 2 bases at V and 5 bases at J, with 8 bases between. The CDR3 region has the DNA TGTGCCAGCAGCTTAGAGCAGGGAGATACGCAGTATTTT. Protein sequence: CASSLEQGDTQYF.

This clonotype was picked up a small number of times. This chain links TRBV5-5 with TRBJ1-6, with D perhaps matching TRBD1 (6 bases). V lost 0 bases and J lost 14, with 12 bases in between. This CDR3 spans 13 amino acids. Germline V lookup: CDR1 SGHKS, CDR2 YYEKEE (reference sequence). The DNA for the CDR3 is TGTGCCAGCAGCTTGGGACCGGGGGCGACCCTCCACTTT. As protein: CASSLGPGATLHF.